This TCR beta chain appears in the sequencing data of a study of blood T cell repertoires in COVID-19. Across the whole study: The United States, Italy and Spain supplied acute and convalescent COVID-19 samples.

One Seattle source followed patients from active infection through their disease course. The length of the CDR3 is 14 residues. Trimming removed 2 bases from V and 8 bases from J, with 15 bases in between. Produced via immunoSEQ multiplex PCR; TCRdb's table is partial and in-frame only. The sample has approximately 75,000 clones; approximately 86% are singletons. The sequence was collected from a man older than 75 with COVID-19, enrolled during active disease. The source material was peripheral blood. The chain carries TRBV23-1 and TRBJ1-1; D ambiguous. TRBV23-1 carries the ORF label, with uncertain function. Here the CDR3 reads CASSQRPLQREAFF. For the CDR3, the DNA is TGCGCCAGCAGTCAAAGACCGCTACAGAGAGAAGCTTTCTTT.